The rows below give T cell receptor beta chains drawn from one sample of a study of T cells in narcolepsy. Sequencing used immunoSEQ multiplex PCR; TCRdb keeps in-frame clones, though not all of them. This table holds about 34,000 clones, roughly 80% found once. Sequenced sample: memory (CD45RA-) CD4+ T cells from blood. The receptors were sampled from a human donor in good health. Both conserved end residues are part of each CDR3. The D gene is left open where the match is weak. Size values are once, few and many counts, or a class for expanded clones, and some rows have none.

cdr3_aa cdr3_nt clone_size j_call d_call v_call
CASSRDRGNTEAFF TGTGCCAGCAGCCGAGACAGGGGGAACACTGAAGCTTTCTTT . TRBJ1-1 TRBD1 TRBV7-9
CASSSLQGLGSPLHF TGTGCCAGCAGCTCCTTACAGGGACTAGGCTCACCCCTCCACTTT . TRBJ1-6 . TRBV11-2
CASSGTGGITLGELFF TGCGCCAGCAGCGGTACAGGGGGAATTACGCTCGGGGAGCTGTTTTTT . TRBJ2-2 TRBD1 TRBV5-1
CASSSLAGGYEQYF TGTGCCAGCAGTTCGCTAGCGGGAGGGTACGAGCAGTACTTC . TRBJ2-7 TRBD2 TRBV25-1
CASTLARGRTEAFF TGTGCCAGCACCCTAGCCAGGGGCAGGACTGAAGCTTTCTTT . TRBJ1-1 . TRBV6-5
CASSLRGRNQPQHF TGTGCCAGCAGCTTACGAGGGCGCAATCAGCCCCAGCATTTT once TRBJ1-5 . TRBV5-6
CASSLPGRTRSGANVLTF TGTGCCAGCAGCTTGCCCGGGAGGACCCGCTCTGGGGCCAACGTCCTGACTTTC . TRBJ2-6 TRBD2 TRBV5-4
CASSTSDGYGYTF TGTGCCAGCAGCACCTCGGACGGCTATGGCTACACCTTC . TRBJ1-2 . TRBV9
CASSLEVGVRAQYF TGCGCCAGCAGCTTGGAGGTCGGGGTTAGGGCGCAGTATTTT . TRBJ2-3 . TRBV5-1
CSASQEKLFF TGCAGTGCTTCGCAGGAAAAACTGTTTTTT once TRBJ1-4 . TRBV20-1
CASSAGVGRGLSRVYEQYF TGTGCCAGCAGTGCCGGTGTCGGCAGGGGACTGTCTAGAGTCTACGAGCAGTACTTC . TRBJ2-7 . TRBV6-1
CASSLAGRVNQPQHF TGTGCCAGCAGCCTCGCGGGTCGGGTTAATCAGCCCCAGCATTTT . TRBJ1-5 . TRBV5-8
CASRGGAGGAEQPQHF TGTGCCAGTAGGGGAGGGGCAGGGGGCGCGGAACAGCCCCAGCATTTT . TRBJ1-5 TRBD1 TRBV19
CASSGDRVSYNEQFF TGCGCCAGCAGCGGGGACAGGGTCTCCTACAATGAGCAGTTCTTC . TRBJ2-1 TRBD1 TRBV5-1
CASSRGLAEQYF TGTGCCAGCAGTCGTGGACTAGCCGAGCAGTACTTC once TRBJ2-7 TRBD2 TRBV5-6
CASSLRVGAGSQNIQYF TGTGCCAGCAGCTTAAGGGTCGGAGCTGGGAGCCAAAACATTCAGTACTTC . TRBJ2-4 . TRBV7-2
CASSGRAAHTNYGYTF TGTGCCAGCAGTGGCCGAGCGGCTCATACTAACTATGGCTACACCTTC few TRBJ1-2 . TRBV6-1
CAGRTRSGANVLTF TGTGCCGGCCGGACACGCTCTGGGGCCAACGTCCTGACTTTC . TRBJ2-6 . TRBV30
CASSLGLVNEKLFF TGCGCCAGCAGCTTGGGCCTCGTTAATGAAAAACTGTTTTTT few TRBJ1-4 . TRBV5-1
CASSLGQGGSPLHF TGTGCCAGCAGCTTGGGACAGGGGGGATCACCCCTCCACTTT . TRBJ1-6 TRBD1 TRBV5-6
CASRSTGGGTEAFF TGTGCCAGCAGGAGCACAGGGGGCGGGACTGAAGCTTTCTTT few TRBJ1-1 TRBD1 TRBV28
CASSATGSPHRTEAFF TGTGCCAGCAGCGCGACAGGATCTCCCCATAGGACTGAAGCTTTCTTT once TRBJ1-1 . TRBV6-4
CASSPGQQETQYF TGTGCCAGCTCACCGGGACAGCAAGAGACCCAGTACTTC . TRBJ2-5 TRBD1 TRBV18
CAWSTGTNQPQHF TGTGCCTGGTCGACAGGGACCAATCAGCCCCAGCATTTT . TRBJ1-5 TRBD1 TRBV30
CASSYQDFTEAFF TGTGCCAGCAGTTACCAGGATTTCACTGAAGCTTTCTTT once TRBJ1-1 . TRBV6-6
CASSPPPGISTDTQYF TGTGCCAGTAGTCCCCCTCCGGGTATAAGCACAGATACGCAGTATTTT . TRBJ2-3 . TRBV19
CASKLSTDTQYF TGTGCCAGCAAGCTCAGCACAGATACGCAGTATTTT . TRBJ2-3 . TRBV6-1
CASSSSWAGKPEAFF TGTGCCAGCAGCTCCTCGTGGGCAGGGAAGCCTGAAGCTTTCTTT . TRBJ1-1 . TRBV7-9
CASSTGNYGYTF TGTGCCAGCTCGACAGGGAACTATGGCTACACCTTC . TRBJ1-2 TRBD1 TRBV6-1
CASSLDGHLNTDTQYF TGTGCCAGCAGCTTAGATGGGCACCTTAACACAGATACGCAGTATTTT once TRBJ2-3 . TRBV7-2
CASSSSFTAGTNTEAFF TGCGCCAGCAGCTCCTCTTTTACCGCCGGGACGAACACTGAAGCTTTCTTT once TRBJ1-1 . TRBV5-1
CASSLAMTGNTGELFF TGCGCCAGCAGCTTGGCGATGACAGGGAACACCGGGGAGCTGTTTTTT . TRBJ2-2 . TRBV5-1
CASSLSWGQGGNTIYF TGTGCCAGCAGCTTATCGTGGGGACAGGGGGGAAACACCATATATTTT . TRBJ1-3 TRBD1 TRBV7-2
CASSIRTGSFSNQPQHF TGTGCCAGTAGTATCCGGACAGGGTCTTTTAGCAATCAGCCCCAGCATTTT once TRBJ1-5 TRBD1 TRBV19
CASSYYGEGYGYTF TGTGCCAGCAGTTACTACGGAGAGGGCTATGGCTACACCTTC . TRBJ1-2 . TRBV6-6
CASSISAGSYNEQFF TGTGCCAGTAGTATAAGTGCCGGCTCCTACAATGAGCAGTTCTTC . TRBJ2-1 . TRBV19
CASSLAENTEAFF TGTGCCAGCAGCTTAGCCGAGAACACTGAAGCTTTCTTT . TRBJ1-1 . TRBV11-2
CASTGLVNTEAFF TGTGCCAGTACGGGTCTGGTGAACACTGAAGCTTTCTTT few TRBJ1-1 . TRBV30
CASSRSTRRNQPQHF TGTGCCAGCAGTAGATCGACTCGGCGCAATCAGCCCCAGCATTTT few TRBJ1-5 . TRBV28
CASSFPGAYNEQFF TGCGCCAGCAGCTTTCCGGGGGCCTACAATGAGCAGTTCTTC . TRBJ2-1 . TRBV5-1